The 24 T cell receptor beta chains reported below all come from one sample, sequenced in a study of CD8+CD57+ T cells in acquired aplastic anemia. Those patients picked for sequencing had displayed CD8+CD57+ cell expansion on flow cytometry. TCR beta VDJ and CDR3 profiling used genomic DNA as template. TCRdb re-analysed the reads in MiXCR, keeping a single row per CDR3 protein. The sample consists of about 160,000 distinct CDR3 sequences, roughly 43% of them appearing once. The sample comprised sorted CD4+, CD8+, or CD8+CD57+ T cells (not recorded which) from PBMCs. The source of these receptors is a human donor with aplastic anemia.

This chain links TRBV14 with TRBJ2-5; either TRBD1 or TRBD2 may supply D (6 bases each). Germline CDR1 SGHDN, CDR2 FVKESK. The length of the CDR3 is 15 residues. V was pared by 7 bases and J by 1 base, with 16 bases between. The CDR3 loop reads CASNLGGQPQETQYF. In DNA form, the CDR3 reads TGTGCCAGCAACCTTGGGGGGCAGCCCCAAGAGACCCAGTACTTC.

V is TRBV7-7 and J is TRBJ2-5; D is possibly TRBD2 (5 bases). Germline V gene data show CDR1 as SSHAT and CDR2 as FNYEAQ (reference sequence). With 4 bases removed from V and 7 bases from J, the gap between germline ends came to 16 bases. The CDR3 runs to 14 residues. In DNA form, the CDR3 reads TGTGCCAGCAGCTCCAGCCTAGCAGGACTGACCCAGTACTTC. Translating gives CASSSSLAGLTQYF.

Notes on this clonotype: Being one base from a much bigger clone, this may be a read error. The missing conserved phenylalanine or tryptophan at the end of this CDR3 makes a read error likely. The chain uses TRBV7-3 and TRBJ2-2; the match to TRBD2 covers 7 bases. CDR1 is SGHTA, CDR2 FQGTGA, per germline. This CDR3 has 16 amino acids. V gave up 9 bases and J gave up 5 bases; unmatched junction bases: 15. The CDR3 bases are TGTGCCAGTACTTCCCTCGGCGGGAGAGGGACCGGGGAGCTGTTTTCT. Encoded protein: CASTSLGGRGTGELFS.

Worth noting for this clonotype: Being one base from a much bigger clone, this may be a read error. No DNA is shown, since the ends of the CDR3 on it are uncertain; the CDR3 is the one TCRdb lists. This sequence joins TRBV30 and TRBJ1-6. Germline V gene lookup returns CDR1 GTSNPN and CDR2 SVGIG (reference sequence). The CDR3 is 14 residues long, ends included. This chain's CDR3 is CASWEVAWGSPHHF.

The rearrangement uses TRBV10-3 and TRBJ2-1, with TRBD1 matching 9 bases. The CDR3 sequence is 16 residues long. Germline loops: CDR1 ENHRY, CDR2 SYGVKD. The V gene end was trimmed by 10 bases and the J gene end by 6 bases; junction bases not matched to a gene: 16. The CDR3 loop is CASGCWGQGGRNEQFF. CDR3 sequence (DNA): TGTGCCAGCGGTTGTTGGGGACAGGGTGGCCGCAATGAGCAGTTCTTC.

The V and J genes are TRBV29-1 and TRBJ1-2; 9 bases match TRBD1. With 3 bases clipped from V and 8 bases from J, the junction kept 1 base outside the gene matches. Germline CDR1 SQVTM, CDR2 ANQGSEA. This CDR3 has 11 residues. This chain's CDR3 is CSVEGQGGYTF. The DNA for the CDR3 is TGCAGCGTTGAGGGACAGGGAGGCTACACCTTC.

This clonotype showed up many times. As DNA, the CDR3 is TGTGCCAGCAGCTTCAGGGGATCCGATCAGCCCCAGCATTTT. It specifies CASSFRGSDQPQHF. The gene calls are TRBV7-2 and TRBJ1-5; D is possibly TRBD1 (6 bases). V was clipped by 3 bases and J by 5 bases, with 11 bases between them. CDR3 size: 14 residues. CDR1 and CDR2 (germline): SGHTA, FQGNSA.

V usage is TRBV10-3 and J usage is TRBJ1-6, with D possibly TRBD1 on 6 matching bases. V was cut by 4 bases and J by 3 bases, with 13 bases left in between. The CDR3 is 16 residues long. The V gene's germline CDR1 is ENHRY and CDR2 SYGVKD. The CDR3 bases are TGTGCCATCAGTGGCGCCAAGGACAGCTATAATTCACCCCTCCACTTT. Translation: CAISGAKDSYNSPLHF.

Ten or more counts support this clonotype. V gene TRBV5-1 combines with J gene TRBJ1-5; TRBD1 aligns across 7 bases. This CDR3 spans 14 amino acids. From germline, CDR1 is SGHRS and CDR2 YFSETQ. After removal of 1 base from V and 7 bases from J, the junction contained 5 bases not matched to a gene. The CDR3 region is CASSLRGGEQPQHF. The CDR3 coding sequence is TGCGCCAGCAGCTTGAGAGGGGGCGAGCAGCCCCAGCATTTT.

This clonotype has at least ten counts. The rearrangement joins TRBV6-5 to TRBJ2-6; D call uncertain. The CDR3 totals 16 residues. Between the trimmed V and J ends, which lost 4 bases and 0 bases, there was a span of 10 bases. Germline V gene data show CDR1 as MNHEY and CDR2 as SVGAGI. The CDR3 bases are TGTGCCAGCAGTTCGACGCCCTTCTCTGGGGCCAACGTCCTGACTTTC. Translating gives CASSSTPFSGANVLTF.

This clonotype was recorded at least ten times. This chain connects TRBV19 to TRBJ1-2, with D tentatively TRBD1 (6 bases). Germline-derived CDR1 and CDR2 are LNHDA and SQIVND (reference sequence). V was cut by 6 bases and J by 2 bases, with 13 bases left in between. This CDR3 contains 14 residues. The CDR3 sequence is CASSSPGHNYGYTF. The CDR3 region has the DNA TGTGCCAGTAGCTCCCCGGGACACAACTATGGCTACACCTTC.

This clonotype has at least ten counts. V is TRBV27 and J is TRBJ1-2; D is uncertain. Trimming took 2 bases from V and 8 from J, leaving 12 bases between them. CDR3 length: 13 residues. Germline V gene data show CDR1 as MNHEY and CDR2 as SMNVEV (reference sequence). The chain's CDR3 is CASSLLGIGGYTF. DNA of the CDR3: TGTGCCAGCAGTTTACTGGGGATAGGGGGCTACACCTTC.

This clonotype has a count of ten or more. The J gene is TRBJ2-7, the V gene TRBV5-1; 9 bases are a match to TRBD2. The V segment lost 2 bases and the J segment 3 bases; nucleotides outside the gene matches: 15. This CDR3 comprises 18 residues. Germline V gives CDR1 SGHRS, CDR2 YFSETQ. CDR3 in DNA: TGCGCCAGCAGCTTCGGAGGGTATAGACTAGCGGAAAGCTACGAGCAGTACTTC. It is translated as CASSFGGYRLAESYEQYF.

The rearrangement links TRBV25-1 to TRBJ1-4; D may be TRBD1 (6 bases). The CDR3 is made up of 14 amino acids. V lost 4 bases and J lost 8, with 14 bases in between. Germline V gene data show CDR1 as MGHDK and CDR2 as SYGVNS. CDR3 protein: CASSASGTREKLFF. CDR3 DNA sequence: TGTGCCAGCAGTGCCTCCGGGACAAGGGAAAAACTGTTTTTT.

This clonotype was observed many times. V gene TRBV4-1 combines with J gene TRBJ1-5; D gene unclear. CDR3 length: 15 residues. V lost 7 bases and J lost 1, with 14 bases in between. Germline V gene data show CDR1 as MGHRA and CDR2 as YSYEKL. The CDR3 DNA follows: TGCGCCAGCACGGCCGCGCCGCAGAGCAATCAGCCCCAGCATTTT. Its translation is CASTAAPQSNQPQHF.

This clonotype has at least ten counts. This chain connects TRBV7-6 to TRBJ2-1; 13 positions match TRBD2. The germline V gene has CDR1 SGHVS and CDR2 FNYEAQ. With 1 base clipped from V and 9 bases from J, the junction kept 6 bases outside the gene matches. The CDR3 is 16 residues long. The CDR3 sequence: CASSLGTSGSGSEQFF. For the CDR3, the DNA is TGTGCCAGCAGCTTAGGGACTAGCGGGAGTGGGAGTGAGCAGTTCTTC.

The chain couples TRBV6-5 to TRBJ1-3; maybe TRBD1 (6 bases). The V and J ends lost 4 bases and 4 bases respectively, with 17 bases between them. The germline V gene has CDR1 MNHEY and CDR2 SVGAGI. This CDR3 region has 16 residues. CDR3 DNA sequence: TGTGCCAGCAGTTTACGTCCGGGGGCGCGCGGAAACACCATATATTTT. This gives the protein CASSLRPGARGNTIYF.

The CDR3 sequence is CASSQGWDTQYF. CDR3 nucleotide sequence: TGTGCCAGTAGTCAAGGATGGGATACGCAGTATTTT. The rearrangement joins TRBV19 to TRBJ2-3, with D unclear. Trimming cost V 5 bases and J 6 bases, with 9 bases left between them. Germline CDR1 LNHDA, CDR2 SQIVND (reference sequence). This CDR3 has 12 amino acids.

This chain joins TRBV5-4 and TRBJ2-1, with a possible D match to TRBD2 (6 bases). This CDR3 has 15 residues. Germline lookup yields CDR1 SGHNT and CDR2 YYREEE (reference sequence). Trimming removed 1 base from V and 9 bases from J, with 17 bases in between. For the CDR3, the DNA is TGTGCCAGCAGCTTGTGGCGGGGAATTAACCCTGAGCAGTTCTTC. It translates to CASSLWRGINPEQFF.

This clonotype was recorded many times. The V and J genes are TRBV19 and TRBJ2-2, with D unresolved. The CDR3 consists of 14 residues. Germline loops: CDR1 LNHDA, CDR2 SQIVND (reference sequence). V was pared by 7 bases and J by 5 bases, with 14 bases between. CDR3 region: CASIGQLRTGELFF. As DNA, the CDR3 is TGTGCCAGTATTGGCCAGCTTAGGACCGGGGAGCTGTTTTTT.

The V call is TRBV29-1, the J call TRBJ2-3; 9 nucleotides line up with TRBD1. V shed 4 bases and J 2 bases; nucleotides not matched to a gene: 7. Germline V lookup: CDR1 SQVTM, CDR2 ANQGSEA. This CDR3 spans 15 amino acids. CDR3 DNA sequence: TGCAGCGTTGGGGGGGGGACAGGGTACACAGATACGCAGTATTTT. It translates to CSVGGGTGYTDTQYF.

The V call is TRBV25-1, the J call TRBJ1-6; the match to TRBD1 covers 8 bases. The CDR3 is 14 amino acids. From germline, CDR1 is MGHDK and CDR2 SYGVNS. The V segment lost 5 bases and the J segment 11 bases; nucleotides outside the gene matches: 8. CDR3 region: CASSLGQGSAPLHF. The CDR3 DNA follows: TGTGCCAGCAGTCTTGGACAGGGTTCGGCACCCCTCCACTTT. Together with reference TRBV25-1 and TRBJ1-6, the CDR3 gives the full variable domain: EADIYQTPRYLVIGTGKKITLECSQTMGHDKMYWYQQDPGMELHLIHYSYGVNSTEKGDLSSESTVSRIRTEHFPLTLESARPSHTSQYLCASSLGQGSAPLHFGNGTRLTVT.

The V call is TRBV27, the J call TRBJ1-3; D unclear. V shed 1 base and J shed 0 bases, with 7 bases lying between them. Germline V gives CDR1 MNHEY, CDR2 SMNVEV (reference sequence). CDR3 length: 15 residues. The DNA of the CDR3 is TGTGCCAGCAGTTTATTCGCAGCCTCTGGAAACACCATATATTTT. Translating gives CASSLFAASGNTIYF.

This clonotype is categorized as medium-sized. This chain connects TRBV24-1 to TRBJ2-7, with D tentatively TRBD1 or TRBD2 (5 bases each). Looked up from germline, CDR1 is KGHDR and CDR2 is SFDVKD. The CDR3 loop spans 15 amino acids. Deletions cut 3 bases from V and 1 base from J, with 12 bases between. CDR3 sequence: CATSDPGRPSYEQYF. For the CDR3, the DNA is TGTGCCACCAGTGATCCGGGACGACCGTCCTACGAGCAGTACTTC.